The rows below give T cell receptor beta chains drawn from one sample of a study of shared clonotypes between healthy human individuals. Here immunoSEQ multiplex PCR was the method, and the copy in TCRdb shows in-frame clones only, minus some. The sample carries over 2 million clones, 85% to 95% recorded once. The sequencing input was naive CD4+ T cells from PBMCs. The receptors come from a man aged 18-30 years in good health. Some clones in this sample may be carry-over from other donors' samples. CDR3s include the opening cysteine and the closing phenylalanine or tryptophan. Fields, in order: CDR3 protein, CDR3 DNA, clone size, D gene, V gene, J gene. The D gene is left open where the match is weak. The size entry is marked missing in some rows and otherwise reads once, few, many or a size class.

CASSLEGGRGPTDTQYF,TGTGCCAGCAGCTTAGAGGGCGGGAGGGGGCCCACAGATACGCAGTATTTT,.,TRBD2,TRBV11-3,TRBJ2-3
CASSPTDRGRVNTEAFF,TGTGCCAGTAGTCCAACGGACAGGGGGAGGGTGAACACTGAAGCTTTCTTT,.,TRBD1,TRBV19,TRBJ1-1
CASSSPSGVTTNEKLFF,TGTGCCAGTAGTTCCCCCAGTGGGGTAACAACTAATGAAAAACTGTTTTTT,.,.,TRBV19,TRBJ1-4
CSVELTGGSYGYTF,TGCAGCGTTGAATTGACAGGAGGAAGCTATGGCTACACCTTC,.,.,TRBV29-1,TRBJ1-2
CASSLRQGVQETQYF,TGCGCCAGCAGCCTGAGACAGGGGGTACAAGAGACCCAGTACTTC,.,TRBD1,TRBV5-1,TRBJ2-5
CSVQTGEVNTEAFF,TGCAGCGTACAAACTGGGGAGGTGAACACTGAAGCTTTCTTT,.,.,TRBV29-1,TRBJ1-1
CASGLLQETQYF,TGTGCCAGCGGTCTGCTACAAGAGACCCAGTACTTC,.,.,TRBV28,TRBJ2-5
CASSRRGGDQETQYF,TGTGCCAGCAGTCGCAGGGGGGGCGACCAAGAGACCCAGTACTTC,.,.,TRBV27,TRBJ2-5
CASTPGLAGSYEQYF,TGTGCCAGCACCCCCGGGCTAGCGGGCTCCTACGAGCAGTACTTC,.,TRBD2,TRBV28,TRBJ2-7
CASSPQSSNNEQFF,TGTGCCAGCTCACCACAAAGTTCCAACAATGAGCAGTTCTTC,.,.,TRBV18,TRBJ2-1
CASNLNGRGANVLTF,TGTGCCAGCAACCTCAATGGGCGTGGGGCCAACGTCCTGACTTTC,.,.,TRBV6-6,TRBJ2-6
CASRTYLGSGVNEQFF,TGCGCCAGCCGAACCTATCTCGGGAGCGGGGTCAATGAGCAGTTCTTC,.,TRBD2,TRBV5-1,TRBJ2-1
CASRFRGLNKIEQYF,TGTGCCAGCAGGTTCCGAGGTTTGAACAAAATAGAGCAGTACTTC,.,.,TRBV27,TRBJ2-7
CASSKNTGTLQETQYF,TGTGCCAGCAGCAAAAACACCGGGACCTTACAAGAGACCCAGTACTTC,.,.,TRBV27,TRBJ2-5
CASSPGTGINTGELFF,TGTGCCAGTAGTCCCGGGACAGGGATCAACACCGGGGAGCTGTTTTTT,.,TRBD1,TRBV19,TRBJ2-2
CASSALDTQYF,TGTGCCAGCAGTGCTTTAGATACGCAGTATTTT,.,.,TRBV2,TRBJ2-3
CASSPPGGRASYNEQFF,TGTGCCAGCAGTCCCCCGGGTGGGCGGGCTTCCTACAATGAGCAGTTCTTC,.,.,TRBV11-1,TRBJ2-1
CASSLAGYNNEQFF,TGTGCCAGCAGTTTAGCAGGGTATAACAATGAGCAGTTCTTC,.,.,TRBV28,TRBJ2-1
CASSLGSRNTEAFF,TGTGCCAGTAGTCTGGGCTCCAGGAACACTGAAGCTTTCTTT,.,.,TRBV19,TRBJ1-1
CASSSDRGRPEQYF,TGTGCCAGCAGCTCGGACAGGGGCCGCCCCGAGCAGTACTTC,.,TRBD1,TRBV7-2,TRBJ2-7
CASSVAALPSEQFF,TGTGCCAGCAGCGTAGCTGCGCTCCCTAGTGAGCAGTTCTTC,once,.,TRBV9,TRBJ2-1
CASSFLPGTGETQYF,TGTGCCAGCAGTTTTCTCCCAGGGACAGGGGAGACCCAGTACTTC,.,TRBD1,TRBV27,TRBJ2-5
CASSLGLPSTDTQYF,TGCGCCAGCAGCCTTGGACTACCTAGCACAGATACGCAGTATTTT,.,.,TRBV5-1,TRBJ2-3
CASSQFNTATNEKLFF,TGTGCCAGCAGCCAATTCAACACTGCAACTAATGAAAAACTGTTTTTT,.,.,TRBV14,TRBJ1-4
CSVLTGVNTGELFF,TGCAGCGTCTTGACAGGGGTGAACACCGGGGAGCTGTTTTTT,.,TRBD1,TRBV29-1,TRBJ2-2
CAISWDRVQGYTF,TGTGCCATCAGTTGGGACAGGGTACAGGGCTACACCTTC,.,TRBD1,TRBV10-3,TRBJ1-2
CASSARDGHYGYTF,TGTGCCAGCAGTGCACGGGACGGGCATTATGGCTACACCTTC,.,.,TRBV6-1,TRBJ1-2
CASSLLFSGGNTEAFF,TGTGCCAGCAGTTTATTATTTTCCGGGGGTAACACTGAAGCTTTCTTT,.,.,TRBV28,TRBJ1-1
CASSPDRGEDEQYF,TGTGCCAGCAGTCCGGACAGGGGTGAGGACGAGCAGTACTTC,.,TRBD1,TRBV2,TRBJ2-7
CASSLWGRGPSAFEQFF,TGCGCCAGCAGCTTGTGGGGCAGGGGTCCCTCAGCGTTTGAGCAGTTCTTC,.,.,TRBV5-1,TRBJ2-1
CASSHRAYEQYF,TGTGCCAGCAGCCACAGAGCCTACGAGCAGTACTTC,once,.,TRBV28,TRBJ2-7
CASSLRKGVGYYEQYF,TGTGCCAGCAGTTTAAGAAAGGGTGTCGGCTACTACGAGCAGTACTTC,.,.,TRBV28,TRBJ2-7
CASSPRSGHRNTIYF,TGTGCCAGCAGCCCTCGTTCAGGGCATAGAAACACCATATATTTT,.,.,TRBV9,TRBJ1-3
CATSRDRFGQGTDTQYF,TGTGCCACCAGCAGAGACAGGTTTGGACAGGGGACAGATACGCAGTATTTT,.,TRBD1,TRBV15,TRBJ2-3
CASSTPLVNTEAFF,TGTGCCAGTAGTACCCCTTTGGTGAACACTGAAGCTTTCTTT,few,.,TRBV19,TRBJ1-1
CASRQGVNTGELFF,TGTGCCAGCAGACAGGGGGTGAACACCGGGGAGCTGTTTTTT,.,TRBD1,TRBV6-5,TRBJ2-2